The 13 T cell receptor beta chains below come from one sample, sequenced in a study of cytomegalovirus exposure and HLA in healthy donors. Researchers ran the PCR with 60 Vbeta and 13 Jbeta primers. Clones were read by immunoSEQ multiplex PCR, and TCRdb kept only the in-frame ones, dropping some. The sample carries 130,000 or so clones, approximately 67% recorded once. Input material: PBMCs. These receptors all stem from a woman aged 55 to 70 in good health and CMV-seronegative.

The V and J genes are TRBV5-5 and TRBJ1-1; D is possibly TRBD1 (5 bases). The CDR3 consists of 15 residues. Trimming took 0 bases from V and 1 from J, leaving 10 bases between them. Per the germline V gene, CDR1 is SGHKS and CDR2 is YYEKEE (reference sequence). In nucleotides, the CDR3 is TGTGCCAGCAGCTTGGGGGGGGTAAGGAACACTGAAGCTTTCTTT. As protein: CASSLGGVRNTEAFF. Supplemented by reference TRBV5-5 and TRBJ1-1, the full variable domain reads DAGVTQSPTHLIKTRGQQVTLRCSPISGHKSVSWYQQVLGQGPQFIFQYYEKEERGRGNFPDRFSARQFPNYSSELNVNALLLGDSALYLCASSLGGVRNTEAFFGQGTRLTVV.

V gene TRBV27 combines with J gene TRBJ2-7, with a possible D match to TRBD1 (5 bases). CDR3 length: 13 amino acids. The ends were cut back, 6 bases at V and 3 bases at J, with 12 bases in the middle. Germline V gene sequence: CDR1 MNHEY, CDR2 SMNVEV (reference sequence). The DNA for the CDR3 is TGTGCCAGCAGAGGGGCCGCTTTCTACGAGCAGTACTTC. Protein: CASRGAAFYEQYF.

V is TRBV18 and J is TRBJ1-5, with 8 bases matching TRBD1. Trimming removed 6 bases from V and 6 bases from J; junction bases left unmatched: 10. Germline V gene sequence: CDR1 KGHSH, CDR2 LQKENI. This CDR3 region has 15 residues. CDR3 sequence reads: CASSPGTGGFQPQHF. The CDR3 region has the DNA TGTGCCAGCTCCCCTGGGACAGGAGGCTTTCAGCCCCAGCATTTT.

The chain carries TRBV10-3 and TRBJ2-5; tentatively, D is TRBD2 (6 bases). Judging by the DNA end, TRBJ2-7 fits better; the J call may be wrong. Germline V lookup: CDR1 ENHRY, CDR2 SYGVKD. This CDR3 contains 14 residues. The CDR3 here is CAISDAGRAAEQYF. Here the CDR3 DNA reads TGTGCCATCAGCGACGCGGGACGGGCGGCCGAGCAGTACTTC.

The chain has TRBV7-2 and TRBJ1-1; no firm D call. The CDR3 has 15 residues. The germline gives CDR1 SGHTA, CDR2 FQGNSA. Trimming took off 2 bases at V and 2 bases at J, with 12 bases between the two ends. CDR3: CASSLSTSINTEAFF. The CDR3, as DNA: TGTGCCAGCAGCTTATCCACAAGTATAAACACTGAAGCTTTCTTT.

Regarding this clone: The junction departs from the called germline gene at one end, perhaps through a read error. This rearrangement joins TRBV7-9 to TRBJ2-1; 13 bases match TRBD2. This CDR3 comprises 18 residues. Germline CDR1 reads SEHNR; CDR2 reads FQNEAQ (reference sequence). CDR3 sequence: CSSSYGTSGKRSYNEQFF. The CDR3 DNA reads TGTTCCAGCAGCTACGGGACTAGCGGGAAGAGGTCCTACAATGAGCAGTTCTTC.

The chain links TRBV19 to TRBJ1-2; 7 bases map to TRBD1. With 9 bases clipped from V and 8 bases from J, the junction kept 12 bases outside the gene matches. CDR1 is LNHDA, CDR2 SQIVND, per germline (reference sequence). The CDR3 is 13 residues long. CDR3 residues: CASQTGTKKGYTF. The CDR3, as DNA: TGTGCCAGCCAGACAGGGACAAAGAAAGGCTACACCTTC.

The CDR3 DNA reads TGTGCCAGTAGCCGACAGGGGGCCAAGGATGAAAAACTGTTTTTT. This encodes CASSRQGAKDEKLFF. The chain couples TRBV19 to TRBJ1-4, with TRBD1 matching over 10 bases. CDR3 length: 15 residues. CDR1 and CDR2 from the germline V gene are LNHDA and SQIVND (reference sequence). V dropped 6 bases and J dropped 6; count of bases not matched to a gene: 7.

A single count supports this clone. The V and J genes are TRBV6-6 and TRBJ2-7; 13 nucleotides align to TRBD2. CDR1 and CDR2 (germline): MNHNY, SVGAGI (reference sequence). V lost 5 bases and J lost 4; bases outside the gene matches: 8. The CDR3 is made up of 16 amino acids. The CDR3 loop reads CASSHPGLAGRYEQYF. DNA for the CDR3: TGTGCCAGCAGTCACCCGGGACTAGCGGGAAGGTACGAGCAGTACTTC.

The CDR3 is CASSSGEVSYNEQFF. The CDR3 DNA sequence: TGCGCCAGCAGCTCTGGAGAGGTCTCCTACAATGAGCAGTTCTTC. This rearrangement joins TRBV5-1 to TRBJ2-1; D not certain. Germline V CDR1 and CDR2: SGHRS, YFSETQ. Trimming removed 3 bases at V and 0 bases at J, with 10 bases between. The CDR3 contains 15 residues.

This clone was seen a handful of times. The rearrangement links TRBV6-1 to TRBJ2-1; D perhaps matches TRBD2 (5 bases). The germline V and J ends were trimmed by 1 base and 1 base, with 11 bases remaining between them. The germline CDR1 and CDR2 sequences are MNHNS and SASEGT. This CDR3 spans 16 amino acids. CDR3 bases: TGTGCCAGCAGTGAAGTGCAGCGGAGTTCCTACAATGAGCAGTTCTTC. This translates into CASSEVQRSSYNEQFF.

This clone showed up just once. The rearrangement links TRBV18 to TRBJ2-6, with D possibly TRBD2 on 6 matching bases. The V end lost 3 bases, the J end lost 1 base, and 16 bases lay between the germline ends. The germline V gene has CDR1 KGHSH and CDR2 LQKENI. This CDR3 region has 18 residues. The CDR3 reads CASSPDSGVLSGANVLTF. The CDR3 bases are TGTGCCAGCTCACCCGATAGCGGAGTCCTTTCTGGGGCCAACGTCCTGACTTTC.

The V and J genes are TRBV4-1 and TRBJ2-7; D gene ambiguous. Per the germline V gene, CDR1 is MGHRA and CDR2 is YSYEKL. V was cut by 3 bases and J by 2 bases, with 11 bases left in between. CDR3 length: 14 amino acids. The CDR3 DNA follows: TGCGCCAGCAGCCACCCACAGCTAACCTACGAGCAGTACTTC. Encoded protein: CASSHPQLTYEQYF.